The clone carrying this TCR beta chain was recorded a few times. Its antigen is unknown. The sample comes from a study of T-cell memory formation after mild COVID-19. The study, taken as a whole, reports: In second-wave clones peaking day 37, SARS-CoV-2 specificity remained unconfirmed.

The germline V and J ends were trimmed by 4 bases and 11 bases, with 12 bases remaining between them. Germline lookup yields CDR1 SGHRS and CDR2 YFSETQ. There are 12 residues in the CDR3. After 5'RACE with constant-segment primers, TCR alpha and TCR beta cDNA libraries carrying sample barcodes and UMIs were obtained. TCRdb analysed the 5' RACE reads with MiXCR anew, one entry per CDR3 protein. The sample holds 180,000 or so distinct CDR3 sequences, roughly 11% seen once. The sample consisted of PBMCs or a T cell subset sorted from them (not recorded which). The rearrangement joins TRBV5-1 to TRBJ1-4, with D possibly matching TRBD1 (5 bases). The sequence came from a man aged 18 to 29 who had mild COVID-19 (a few samples of this study predate the infection). Cell type and time point are not known. The CDR3 nucleotides are TGCGCCAGCAGCCCTGGTGGGGCGAAACTGTTTTTT. It translates to CASSPGGAKLFF.